Below, 3 T cell receptor beta chains from the same sample are listed, as sequenced in a study of T cells after yellow fever vaccination. TCRdb fed the 5' RACE reads into MiXCR, producing one record per CDR3 protein. This table holds 100,000 to 150,000 distinct CDR3 sequences, 7.4% found once. The source material was CD4+ T cells sorted from PBMCs, sampled around 10 days after the first yellow fever vaccination. The receptors stem from a man in his late teens or twenties who received the YFV17D yellow fever vaccine.

This clonotype was found many times. The rearrangement uses TRBV7-8 and TRBJ2-1; the match to TRBD1 covers 9 bases. The CDR3 sequence is 15 residues long. Looked up from germline, CDR1 is SGHVS and CDR2 is FQNEAQ. Losses at the gene ends were 5 bases for V and 3 bases for J; bases not matched to a gene: 5. The CDR3 sequence is CASSVTGGLYNEQFF. CDR3 sequence (DNA): TGTGCCAGCAGCGTGACAGGGGGACTCTACAATGAGCAGTTCTTC.

This clonotype was seen repeatedly, ten times or more. The chain joins TRBV7-2 to TRBJ2-1; D gene ambiguous. The CDR3 spans 14 residues. Germline V gene lookup returns CDR1 SGHTA and CDR2 FQGNSA. V lost 5 bases to trimming and J lost 5 bases, with 13 bases between them. The CDR3 DNA is TGTGCCAGCAGCCGTCTGGTCAGGAACAATGAGCAGTTCTTC. Translating it yields CASSRLVRNNEQFF. Filled out from reference TRBV7-2 and TRBJ2-1, the complete variable domain reads GAGVSQSPSNKVTEKGKDVELRCDPISGHTALYWYRQSLGQGLEFLIYFQGNSAPDKSGLPSDRFSAERTGGSVSTLTIQRTQQEDSAVYLCASSRLVRNNEQFFGPGTRLTVL.

As regards this clonotype: A much larger clone differs by one base, so this may be a read error. This chain connects TRBV6-1 to TRBJ2-7; TRBD1 agrees at 8 bases. The J segment lost 4 bases and the V segment lost 4 bases, leaving 3 bases of the junction unmatched. Germline V gene sequence: CDR1 MNHNS, CDR2 SASEGT. The CDR3 is 13 amino acids. The CDR3, as DNA: TGTGCCAGCAGTGTGGACAGGGAATACGAGCAGTACTTC. This encodes CASSVDREYEQYF.